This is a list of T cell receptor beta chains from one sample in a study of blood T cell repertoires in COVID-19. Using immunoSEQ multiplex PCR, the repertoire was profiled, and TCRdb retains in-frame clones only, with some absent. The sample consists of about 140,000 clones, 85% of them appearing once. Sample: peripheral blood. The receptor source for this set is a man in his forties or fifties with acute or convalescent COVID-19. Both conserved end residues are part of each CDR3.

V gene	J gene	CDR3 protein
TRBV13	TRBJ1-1	CASSIVSTEAFF
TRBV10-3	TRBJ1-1	CAISPRTGKKMNTEAFF
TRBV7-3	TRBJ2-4	CASSLTGENIQYF
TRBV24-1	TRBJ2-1	CATSDSKRDREFF
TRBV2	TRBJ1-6	CASGRGTDNSPLHF
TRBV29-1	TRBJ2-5	CSVEHMGHQAETQYF
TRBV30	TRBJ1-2	CAWKNNGYTF
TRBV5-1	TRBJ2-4	CASSTDRNIQYF
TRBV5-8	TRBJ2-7	CASSLAFAGVGYEQYF
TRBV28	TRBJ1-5	CAIKRPDSRNQPQHF
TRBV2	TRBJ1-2	CAGHRGTSHGYTF
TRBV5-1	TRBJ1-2	CASSEDWANYGYTF
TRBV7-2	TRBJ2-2	CASSLGAAGENTGELFF